The present TCR beta chain was sequenced within a study of CXCR3-negative and CXCR3-positive naive CD8 T cells. With UMI labels, 5' RACE was used to prepare the TRB cDNA libraries. After re-calling the 5' RACE reads, TCRdb lists one entry per CDR3 protein, DNA absent. Across about 40,000 distinct CDR3 sequences, the top ten clones capture roughly 7.7% of the sample. The TCR sequence derives from a human donor in good health. Some clones in this sample may be carry-over from other donors' samples. Sequenced input: memory CD8+ T cells from blood.

CDR3 loop: CASSLRHTLQETQYF. This chain connects TRBV12-3 or TRBV12-4 to TRBJ2-5. This CDR3 region has 15 residues.